These 27 T cell receptor beta chains were sequenced from one sample in a study of post-analysis software for immune sequencing data. General study results and limits: Patients had higher frequencies than controls of roughly 5 TRBV segments, including TRBV5-6, TRBV5-1 and TRBV20-1.

Researchers reported that TCR beta cDNA libraries carried unique molecular identifiers. MiXCR, applied by TCRdb to the PCR reads, yields one record per CDR3 protein. The sample contains about 770,000 distinct CDR3 sequences, roughly 46% of which appear only once. These receptors' targets are unknown. Sequencing used blood. Source of these receptors: a girl aged 5 to 17 with multiple sclerosis.

The rearrangement joins TRBV29-1 to TRBJ2-6; 11 bases map to TRBD2. This CDR3 is 20 amino acids long. The germline V gene encodes CDR1 SQVTM and CDR2 ANQGSEA. J lost 0 bases, V lost 0 bases, and 10 bases had no gene match. The CDR3 is CSVEDASGLAGPSGANVLTF. CDR3 sequence (DNA): TGCAGCGTTGAAGATGCCTCAGGACTAGCGGGCCCCTCTGGGGCCAACGTCCTGACTTTC.

The rearrangement links TRBV24-1 to TRBJ2-7; D is unclear. The V end lost 3 bases, the J end lost 3 bases, and 8 bases lay between the germline ends. The germline V gene has CDR1 KGHDR and CDR2 SFDVKD. The CDR3 contains 13 residues. The CDR3, as DNA: TGTGCCACCAGTGATCCCCCCGGCTACGAGCAGTACTTC. It codes for CATSDPPGYEQYF.

The chain couples TRBV29-1 to TRBJ2-4; perhaps TRBD2 as D (5 bases). The CDR3 runs 15 residues. The germline V and J ends were trimmed by 4 bases and 8 bases, with 21 bases remaining between them. Germline loops: CDR1 SQVTM, CDR2 ANQGSEA. CDR3 loop: CSVASTGWMEDIQYF. The DNA for the CDR3 is TGCAGCGTTGCTAGTACGGGGTGGATGGAAGACATTCAGTACTTC.

The chain uses TRBV20-1 and TRBJ1-1, with a weak D call TRBD1 (5 bases). Looked up from germline, CDR1 is DFQATT and CDR2 is SNEGSKA (reference sequence). The ends were cut back, 1 base at V and 1 base at J, with 7 bases in the middle. CDR3 length equals 13 residues. The CDR3 sequence is CSARVDRNTEAFF. CDR3 nucleotides: TGCAGTGCTAGAGTTGACAGGAACACTGAAGCTTTCTTT.

The CDR3 sequence: CASSQALTRDLYEQYF. CDR3 nucleotides: TGTGCCAGCAGCCAAGCTTTGACCAGGGATCTCTACGAGCAGTACTTC. The rearrangement joins TRBV14 to TRBJ2-7; possibly TRBD1 for D (5 bases). V was shortened by 1 base and J by 3 bases, with 16 bases between the two germline ends. This CDR3 is 16 amino acids long. Germline V lookup: CDR1 SGHDN, CDR2 FVKESK.

A few counts support this clonotype. J is TRBJ2-1 and V is TRBV6-4; possibly TRBD1 or TRBD2 for D (5 bases each). Germline V CDR1 and CDR2: MRHNA, SNTAGT. The CDR3 sequence is 15 residues long. The V and J ends lost 5 bases and 2 bases respectively, with 13 bases between them. Here the CDR3 reads CASSPRTGPYNEQFF. CDR3 in DNA: TGTGCCAGCAGTCCCCGGACGGGACCCTACAATGAGCAGTTCTTC.

This clonotype was found a few times. This chain connects TRBV7-3 to TRBJ2-1; TRBD1 matches at 7 bases. V was pared by 5 bases and J by 4 bases, with 8 bases of the junction left unmatched. The CDR3 is 15 residues long. The germline V gene has CDR1 SGHTA and CDR2 FQGTGA. The CDR3 DNA is TGTGCCAGCAGCCGAGGGACAGTCTCTTACAATGAGCAGTTCTTC. Translated: CASSRGTVSYNEQFF.

A few counts support this clonotype. This chain connects TRBV4-1 to TRBJ2-4; D may be TRBD1 (6 bases). Per germline, CDR1 MGHRA and CDR2 YSYEKL. V lost 0 bases and J 13 bases, leaving 22 bases between the germline ends. This CDR3 comprises 16 residues. The DNA for the CDR3 is TGCGCCAGCAGCCAAGATGGGGGCGGATCCCATCGGGTGCAGTACTTC. Its protein product is CASSQDGGGSHRVQYF.

This clonotype was seen many times. The rearrangement uses TRBV4-1 and TRBJ1-4; no clear D. The CDR3 consists of 16 residues. The V end was cut by 0 bases, the J end by 4 bases, with 12 bases between. The germline CDR1 and CDR2 sequences are MGHRA and YSYEKL. CDR3 residues: CASSQEDGRYNEKLFF. CDR3 coding DNA: TGCGCCAGCAGCCAAGAGGACGGTCGATATAATGAAAAACTGTTTTTT.

The V gene is TRBV11-3, the J gene TRBJ2-3; D ambiguous. Per germline, CDR1 SGHNT and CDR2 YENEEA. The germline V and J ends were trimmed by 0 bases and 5 bases, with 15 bases remaining between them. The CDR3 sequence is 16 residues long. The CDR3 is CASSLDLDRIGDTQYF. In DNA, the CDR3 is TGTGCCAGCAGCTTAGATTTGGACCGTATAGGAGATACGCAGTATTTT.

The V gene is TRBV7-9, the J gene TRBJ2-3; no clear D gene. The germline V and J ends were trimmed by 1 base and 6 bases, with 14 bases remaining between them. This CDR3 comprises 15 residues. Germline V gives CDR1 SEHNR, CDR2 FQNEAQ (reference sequence). The CDR3 loop reads CASSLGLRVRDTQYF. The CDR3 coding sequence is TGTGCCAGCAGCTTAGGATTGCGCGTCCGGGATACGCAGTATTTT. Variable domain in full (rest from reference TRBV7-9 and TRBJ2-3): DTGVSQNPRHKITKRGQNVTFRCDPISEHNRLYWYRQTLGQGPEFLTYFQNEAQLEKSRLLSDRFSAERPKGSFSTLEIQRTEQGDSAMYLCASSLGLRVRDTQYFGPGTRLTVL.

The rearrangement uses TRBV20-1 and TRBJ2-5; the D is unclear. The J call may be incorrect, as the DNA end agrees better with TRBJ2-7. CDR3 length: 9 residues. Per germline, CDR1 DFQATT and CDR2 SNEGSKA (reference sequence). CDR3 sequence: CSASPEQYF. CDR3 in DNA: TGCAGTGCTAGTCCCGAGCAGTACTTC.

The chain joins TRBV4-3 to TRBJ2-1; D tentatively fits TRBD1 or TRBD2 (6 bases each). The CDR3 is made up of 15 amino acids. The germline V gene encodes CDR1 LGHNA and CDR2 YSLEER. Trimming removed 0 bases at V and 7 bases at J, with 13 bases between. CDR3 sequence reads: CASSQDPGAGNEQFF. Written as DNA, the CDR3 is TGCGCCAGCAGCCAAGATCCAGGGGCGGGGAATGAGCAGTTCTTC.

This rearrangement joins TRBV6-1 to TRBJ2-7, with 12 nucleotides matching TRBD2. With 5 bases clipped from V and 1 base from J, the junction kept 12 bases outside the gene matches. CDR3 length: 18 amino acids. Per the germline V gene, CDR1 is MNHNS and CDR2 is SASEGT. The CDR3 DNA sequence: TGTGCCAGCAGTCAGACTAGCGGGAGATCCGAGGGATCCTACGAGCAGTACTTC. Encoded protein: CASSQTSGRSEGSYEQYF.

This clonotype was observed a handful of times. This chain uses TRBV20-1 with TRBJ1-2, with 7 bases lining up with TRBD1. CDR3 length: 14 amino acids. The germline CDR1 and CDR2 sequences are DFQATT and SNEGSKA (reference sequence). The junction had 11 bases not matched to a gene; V was cut back by 6 bases and J by 4 bases. CDR3 sequence (DNA): TGCAGTGCCCCCAACCGACAGGGCGGCTATGGCTACACCTTC. This gives the protein CSAPNRQGGYGYTF.

As regards this clonotype: The junction and the germline gene differ at one end; a read error may be behind it. The chain joins TRBV6-4 to TRBJ2-3; D is perhaps TRBD2 (6 bases). The germline V gene encodes CDR1 MRHNA and CDR2 SNTAGT. This CDR3 is built from 17 residues. Here the CDR3 DNA reads TGTGTCAGCAGTGAATTTTGGACGGGAGCCCTCGCAGATACGCAGTATTTT. Residues: CVSSEFWTGALADTQYF.

V is TRBV28 and J is TRBJ2-7; 13 bases match TRBD2. The CDR3 contains 16 residues. Germline V gives CDR1 MDHEN, CDR2 SYDVKM. The V gene end was trimmed by 1 base and the J gene end by 7 bases; junction bases not matched to a gene: 7. CDR3 in amino acids: CASSLYWTSGSREQYF. In DNA, the CDR3 is TGTGCCAGCAGTTTATACTGGACTAGCGGGAGTAGGGAGCAGTACTTC.

J is TRBJ2-1 and V is TRBV20-1; no reliable D call. The V gene lost 7 bases and the J gene lost 7 bases, with 20 bases spanning the gap. Germline V gene lookup returns CDR1 DFQATT and CDR2 SNEGSKA (reference sequence). The CDR3 runs to 14 residues. The CDR3 spells CSGFSPGYRNEQFF. The CDR3 region has the DNA TGCAGTGGGTTCTCTCCCGGCTACCGGAATGAGCAGTTCTTC.

This chain uses TRBV7-8 with TRBJ2-1, with unresolved D. The germline V gene has CDR1 SGHVS and CDR2 FQNEAQ. The germline V and J ends were trimmed by 1 base and 3 bases, with 7 bases remaining between them. The CDR3 consists of 14 residues. CDR3 nucleotides: TGTGCCAGCAGCTTAGTCTTAGTCTACAATGAGCAGTTCTTC. Its protein product is CASSLVLVYNEQFF. Supplemented by reference TRBV7-8 and TRBJ2-1, the full variable domain reads GAGVSQSPRYKVAKRGQDVALRCDPISGHVSLFWYQQALGQGPEFLTYFQNEAQLDKSGLPSDRFFAERPEGSVSTLKIQRTQQEDSAVYLCASSLVLVYNEQFFGPGTRLTVL.

Comments on this clonotype: A junction boundary mismatches the germline segment, possibly from a read error. The chain links TRBV9 to TRBJ2-1, with D tentatively TRBD1 or TRBD2 (7 bases each). From germline, CDR1 is SGDLS and CDR2 YYNGEE. This CDR3 spans 17 amino acids. Here the CDR3 DNA reads TGTGCCAGCAGCGTGCCCAAAGGGGGCGGGAGAGTTAATGAGCGGTTCTTC. Its protein product is CASSVPKGGGRVNERFF.

The rearrangement uses TRBV7-2 and TRBJ1-4; weak D call: TRBD1 (5 bases). The CDR3 is made up of 16 amino acids. V gave up 4 bases and J gave up 8 bases, with 20 bases separating them. Per germline, CDR1 SGHTA and CDR2 FQGNSA. The CDR3 here is CASSSHPGTGGEKLFF. CDR3 bases: TGTGCCAGCAGCTCCCATCCGGGAACAGGCGGCGAAAAACTGTTTTTT.

In this sample, this clonotype turned up a few times. The chain combines TRBV10-3 with TRBJ2-1; maybe TRBD2 (6 bases). CDR3 length: 12 residues. Germline V lookup: CDR1 ENHRY, CDR2 SYGVKD. The ends were cut back, 6 bases at V and 7 bases at J, with 10 bases in the middle. As DNA, the CDR3 is TGTGCCATCAGGACTAGTACAAATGAGCAGTTCTTC. It specifies CAIRTSTNEQFF.

The rearrangement joins TRBV29-1 to TRBJ1-2, with a possible D match to TRBD1 (6 bases). Germline CDR1 reads SQVTM; CDR2 reads ANQGSEA. The CDR3 is made up of 12 amino acids. V was shortened by 5 bases and J by 3 bases, with 10 bases between the two germline ends. CDR3: CSVRSGDYGYTF. CDR3 coding DNA: TGCAGCGTTCGGTCAGGGGACTATGGCTACACCTTC.

This clonotype was counted only a few times. The chain joins TRBV12-3 or TRBV12-4 to TRBJ2-4; 7 bases match TRBD1. J gave up 7 bases and V 6 bases, and 15 bases lay outside the gene matches. The CDR3 contains 16 residues. The CDR3: CASSWGDTGAWNIQYF. The DNA of the CDR3 is TGTGCCAGCAGCTGGGGAGATACAGGGGCGTGGAACATTCAGTACTTC.

About this clonotype itself: The junction does not match germline at one end; this may be a read error. V usage is TRBV6-2 or TRBV6-3 and J usage is TRBJ2-3, with D perhaps being TRBD1 or TRBD2 (6 bases each). The CDR3 is 15 residues long. The germline V gene encodes CDR1 MNHEY and CDR2 SVGEGT. DNA of the CDR3: TGTGCCAGCAGTCCAACAGGGACTCCCACAGATGCGCAGTATTTT. Residues: CASSPTGTPTDAQYF.

This clonotype turned up a few times. The chain has TRBV30 and TRBJ2-1; 9 bases fit TRBD2. Trimming removed 5 bases from V and 15 bases from J; junction bases left unmatched: 20. Germline V gene lookup returns CDR1 GTSNPN and CDR2 SVGIG (reference sequence). The CDR3 has 15 residues. The CDR3 spells CAWEDRASGNFGRFF. Here the CDR3 DNA reads TGTGCCTGGGAGGACCGGGCTAGCGGGAATTTCGGGCGGTTCTTC.

The chain links TRBV13 to TRBJ1-5; D is possibly TRBD1 (6 bases). The germline V gene has CDR1 PRHDT and CDR2 FYEKMQ (reference sequence). With 0 bases removed from V and 10 bases from J, the gap between germline ends came to 10 bases. CDR3 length: 13 residues. The CDR3 region is CASSLGMGAPQHF. CDR3 nucleotide sequence: TGTGCCAGCAGCTTAGGCATGGGGGCTCCCCAGCATTTT.